The 25 T cell receptor beta chains below were found in one sample sequenced in a study of cytomegalovirus exposure and HLA in healthy donors. The primer mix had 60 Vbeta and 13 Jbeta primers. TCRdb's table, derived via immunoSEQ multiplex PCR, lists solely in-frame clones and lacks some. The sample has some 120,000 clones; 75% to 85% are singletons. Material: PBMCs. The source is a man aged 18 to 30 in good health and CMV-seronegative.

The V gene is TRBV27, the J gene TRBJ2-2, with D maybe TRBD2 (5 bases). Germline lookup yields CDR1 MNHEY and CDR2 SMNVEV (reference sequence). The CDR3 consists of 15 residues. Between the trimmed V and J ends, which lost 3 bases and 3 bases, there was a span of 11 bases. As DNA, the CDR3 is TGTGCCAGCAGTTTCGACCAAGCGGACACCGGGGAGCTGTTTTTT. Translation gives CASSFDQADTGELFF.

This chain connects TRBV6-6 to TRBJ2-7; the D gene is possibly TRBD2 (5 bases). Germline V gene lookup returns CDR1 MNHNY and CDR2 SVGAGI (reference sequence). CDR3 length: 15 amino acids. The V and J ends lost 4 bases and 1 base respectively, with 14 bases between them. The CDR3 nucleotides read TGTGCCAGCAGTTCGATAGTTCTAGCTTCCTACGAGCAGTACTTC. It codes for CASSSIVLASYEQYF.

The rearrangement uses TRBV5-4 and TRBJ2-2; maybe TRBD2 (6 bases). The germline gives CDR1 SGHNT, CDR2 YYREEE (reference sequence). The CDR3 is 14 residues long. Trimming stripped 4 bases from V and 6 bases from J, with 13 bases between. CDR3 protein: CASSDRAGSGELFF. Here the CDR3 DNA reads TGTGCCAGCAGCGATAGGGCGGGGTCCGGGGAGCTGTTTTTT.

Here the CDR3 DNA reads TGTGCCTTCTATAGCGGGAGGGCGAGGAATGAGCAGTTCTTC. Residues: CAFYSGRARNEQFF. The chain is built from TRBV30 and TRBJ2-1, with 11 bases matching TRBD2. The CDR3 extends over 14 amino acids. The germline CDR1 and CDR2 sequences are GTSNPN and SVGIG (reference sequence). The trim removed 7 bases at V and 7 bases at J, leaving 9 bases unmatched.

The chain carries TRBV7-3 and TRBJ2-1; 10 bases match TRBD1. Germline V CDR1 and CDR2: SGHTA, FQGTGA. V shed 1 base and J 10 bases; nucleotides not matched to a gene: 13. The CDR3 spans 17 residues. The CDR3 DNA reads as TGTGCCAGCAGCTTAAGGCGTACCCCCGGACAGGGGGACGAGCAGTTCTTC. Translating gives CASSLRRTPGQGDEQFF. The full variable domain, completed using reference TRBV7-3 and TRBJ2-1, is GAGVSQTPSNKVTEKGKYVELRCDPISGHTALYWYRQSLGQGPEFLIYFQGTGAADDSGLPNDRFFAVRPEGSVSTLKIQRTERGDSAVYLCASSLRRTPGQGDEQFFGPGTRLTVL.

Only a few counts were recorded for this clone. The chain uses TRBV7-6 and TRBJ1-3; D ambiguous. CDR3 length: 14 amino acids. With 0 bases removed from V and 4 bases from J, the gap between germline ends came to 7 bases. Germline V CDR1 and CDR2: SGHVS, FNYEAQ. CDR3 DNA sequence: TGTGCCAGCAGCTTAGCAGCCAACGGAAACACCATATATTTT. It is translated as CASSLAANGNTIYF.

The chain is built from TRBV11-2 and TRBJ2-5, with a tentative D call TRBD2 (6 bases). The CDR3 runs to 18 residues. Germline V gene data show CDR1 as SGHAT and CDR2 as FQNNGV. Deletions cut 3 bases from V and 2 bases from J, with 22 bases between. CDR3 DNA: TGTGCCAGCAGCTTGATTTATAGTAGCGGAGGGCCACAAGAGACCCAGTACTTC. Amino acids: CASSLIYSSGGPQETQYF.

This clone was seen more than once but under ten times. The V gene is TRBV2, the J gene TRBJ1-4; 7 positions agree with TRBD1. This CDR3 has 17 amino acids. Trimming cost V 4 bases and J 4 bases; bases outside gene matches: 12. Looked up from germline, CDR1 is SNHLY and CDR2 is FYNNEI. This CDR3 reads CASSALTLGQSNEKLFF. CDR3 bases: TGTGCCAGCAGTGCATTAACCTTGGGACAGAGTAATGAAAAACTGTTTTTT.

This clone has a single count. The rearrangement links TRBV5-1 to TRBJ2-2; TRBD2 matches at 13 bases. Losses at the gene ends were 6 bases for V and 5 bases for J; bases not matched to a gene: 7. CDR1 and CDR2 from the germline V gene are SGHRS and YFSETQ. This CDR3 is 16 amino acids long. The CDR3 spells CASTGLAGVETGELFF. Here the CDR3 DNA reads TGCGCCAGCACCGGACTAGCGGGAGTGGAAACCGGGGAGCTGTTTTTT.

This clone appeared a few times. The V gene is TRBV7-2, the J gene TRBJ1-5, with D maybe TRBD1 (6 bases). Germline-derived CDR1 and CDR2 are SGHTA and FQGNSA. The V end was cut by 2 bases, the J end by 4 bases, with 12 bases between. The CDR3 spans 15 residues. The CDR3 reads CASSLLVQGNQPQHF. The CDR3 DNA sequence: TGTGCCAGCAGCTTACTAGTACAGGGTAATCAGCCCCAGCATTTT.

This clone came up once. In DNA form, the CDR3 reads TGTGCCAGCAGTGACTGGGACAGGTTTGGCTACACCTTC. Translated, it gives CASSDWDRFGYTF. The chain carries TRBV6-1 and TRBJ1-2, with TRBD1 identical over 8 bases. Unmatched junction bases numbered 4, after V lost 3 bases and J lost 7 bases. The CDR3 contains 13 residues. CDR1 and CDR2 (germline): MNHNS, SASEGT.

The chain uses TRBV5-6 and TRBJ2-1; TRBD2 matches at 13 bases. There are 17 residues in the CDR3. V lost 1 base to trimming and J lost 7 bases; unmatched junction nucleotides: 8. Germline CDR1 reads SGHDT; CDR2 reads YYEEEE. CDR3 region: CASSLPKLAGGPNEQFF. CDR3 bases: TGTGCCAGCAGCTTGCCCAAACTAGCGGGAGGGCCGAATGAGCAGTTCTTC.

J is TRBJ1-1 and V is TRBV28, with a weak D call TRBD1 (6 bases). The CDR3 spans 14 residues. The germline V gene has CDR1 MDHEN and CDR2 SYDVKM. Trimming left V 7 bases short and J 6 bases short, with 18 bases between. The CDR3 loop is CASIETLQGSEAFF. CDR3 nucleotides: TGTGCCAGCATCGAAACTCTACAGGGTTCTGAAGCTTTCTTT.

The chain employs TRBV28 and TRBJ2-7; 7 nucleotides align to TRBD1. Unmatched junction bases numbered 3, after V lost 7 bases and J lost 3 bases. This CDR3 has 12 residues. Germline-derived CDR1 and CDR2 are MDHEN and SYDVKM. The CDR3 is CASMGQIYEQYF. The CDR3, as DNA: TGTGCCAGCATGGGACAGATCTACGAGCAGTACTTC.

The V and J genes are TRBV7-9 and TRBJ2-1; D unresolved. Germline V gene data show CDR1 as SEHNR and CDR2 as FQNEAQ (reference sequence). Deletions cut 5 bases from V and 0 bases from J, with 11 bases between. The CDR3 covers 15 residues. The CDR3 here is CASSTSPSSYNEQFF. DNA of the CDR3: TGTGCCAGCAGCACATCGCCCAGCTCCTACAATGAGCAGTTCTTC.

The table lists this clone with a count of one. The chain links TRBV6-5 to TRBJ2-3; 10 bases agree with TRBD2. CDR3 length equals 16 residues. V lost 3 bases, J lost 3 bases, and 6 bases stayed unmatched. Germline V CDR1 and CDR2: MNHEY, SVGAGI. CDR3 protein: CASSYKGLAYTDTQYF. Written as DNA, the CDR3 is TGTGCCAGCAGTTATAAGGGACTAGCGTATACAGATACGCAGTATTTT.

This clone has just a few counts. The chain joins TRBV5-6 to TRBJ2-7; D not certain. The germline V gene has CDR1 SGHDT and CDR2 YYEEEE. This CDR3 has 13 residues. The V end lost 2 bases, the J end lost 1 base, and 7 bases lay between the germline ends. CDR3 nucleotides: TGTGCCAGCAGCTTTGGGCAATCCTACGAGCAGTACTTC. It yields the protein CASSFGQSYEQYF.

This chain uses TRBV9 with TRBJ1-1; 8 bases map to TRBD1. V trimming: 7 bases; J trimming: 5 bases; junction bases outside the gene matches: 10. Germline V gene lookup returns CDR1 SGDLS and CDR2 YYNGEE. The CDR3 totals 14 residues. The CDR3 spells CASGGQGLGTEAFF. The CDR3 DNA reads as TGTGCCAGCGGCGGACAGGGTCTGGGGACTGAAGCTTTCTTT.

The chain uses TRBV28 and TRBJ1-2; 9 bases line up with TRBD1. CDR1 and CDR2 from the germline V gene are MDHEN and SYDVKM. The junction had 4 bases not matched to a gene; V was cut back by 8 bases and J by 0 bases. The CDR3 covers 14 residues. Here the CDR3 reads CASLQGATNYGYTF. The CDR3, as DNA: TGTGCCAGCCTACAGGGGGCGACTAACTATGGCTACACCTTC.

V is TRBV30 and J is TRBJ2-1; the match to TRBD2 covers 8 bases. V shed 2 bases, J shed 4 bases, and the junction held 7 bases outside the gene matches. This CDR3 has 15 amino acids. CDR1 and CDR2 from the germline V gene are GTSNPN and SVGIG (reference sequence). CDR3 protein: CAWSPLAGRYNEQFF. The CDR3 bases are TGTGCCTGGAGTCCTTTAGCGGGACGGTACAATGAGCAGTTCTTC.

The genes are TRBV4-1 and TRBJ1-5; tentative D call: TRBD1 (5 bases). The CDR3 loop spans 16 amino acids. Trimming removed 1 base at V and 2 bases at J, with 12 bases between. Germline lookup yields CDR1 MGHRA and CDR2 YSYEKL. The CDR3 loop is CASSQGAGTGNQPQHF. The CDR3 DNA is TGCGCCAGCAGCCAAGGGGCGGGGACGGGCAATCAGCCCCAGCATTTT.

CDR3 nucleotides: TGCGCCAGCAGCGGAGGGGATACGCAGTATTTT. Translating gives CASSGGDTQYF. The chain combines TRBV5-1 with TRBJ2-3; D is possibly TRBD2 (6 bases). CDR1 and CDR2 from the germline V gene are SGHRS and YFSETQ. The CDR3 consists of 11 residues. V was shortened by 4 bases and J by 6 bases, with 6 bases between the two germline ends.

This clone turned up a few times. The chain recombines TRBV5-1 with TRBJ1-1, with D perhaps matching TRBD1 (6 bases). With 6 bases removed from V and 1 base from J, the gap between germline ends came to 10 bases. Germline lookup yields CDR1 SGHRS and CDR2 YFSETQ. The CDR3 is 13 residues long. The CDR3 bases are TGCGCCAGCAATATGGACAGGAACACTGAAGCTTTCTTT. This gives the protein CASNMDRNTEAFF. The full variable domain, its missing parts supplied by reference TRBV5-1 and TRBJ1-1, is KAGVTQTPRYLIKTRGQQVTLSCSPISGHRSVSWYQQTPGQGLQFLFEYFSETQRNKGNFPGRFSGRQFSNSRSEMNVSTLELGDSALYLCASNMDRNTEAFFGQGTRLTVV.

The chain recombines TRBV28 with TRBJ2-3; TRBD1 matches 7 bases. This CDR3 contains 17 residues. In germline, CDR1 is MDHEN, CDR2 SYDVKM. V was clipped by 5 bases and J by 2 bases; unmatched bases: 13. CDR3 loop: CASSVELGQTSTDTQYF. The CDR3, as DNA: TGTGCCAGCAGTGTTGAATTGGGACAGACTTCCACAGATACGCAGTATTTT.

The chain combines TRBV10-3 with TRBJ2-1, with 12 nucleotides matching TRBD1. Germline V gene lookup returns CDR1 ENHRY and CDR2 SYGVKD. V gave up 6 bases and J gave up 5 bases; unmatched junction bases: 2. The CDR3 covers 14 residues. The CDR3 nucleotides are TGTGCCATCAGCGGGACAGGGGGCCACAATGAGCAGTTCTTC. Its protein is CAISGTGGHNEQFF.